The present TCR beta chain was sequenced within a study of blood T cell repertoires in COVID-19. Whole-study context: Whether acute or convalescent, the COVID-19 samples came from the United States, Italy and Spain. PBMCs, B-cell-depleted T cells, or T cells provided the cDNA or gDNA that made up the material.

In the study's own analysis: Counts of nucleated cells, estimated from reference gene primer amplification, were obtained. Clones were sequenced by immunoSEQ multiplex PCR, and TCRdb holds only the in-frame ones, with some missing. V and J calls and clone size are as listed in that table; D and trimming were resolved from the DNA. Of a few hundred thousand clones in the sample, roughly 85% were seen once. This clone showed up just once. The specimen was peripheral blood. The origin of this receptor is a woman aged 18-29 years with acute or convalescent COVID-19.

The CDR3 region has the DNA TGTGCCAGCAGCCCAGTGGACAGGGCTGGAAACACCATATATTTT. Translation: CASSPVDRAGNTIYF. This rearrangement joins TRBV9 to TRBJ1-3; 8 bases are shared with TRBD1. Trimming removed 4 bases from V and 2 bases from J; junction bases left unmatched: 5. This CDR3 has 15 amino acids. The germline gives CDR1 SGDLS, CDR2 YYNGEE.